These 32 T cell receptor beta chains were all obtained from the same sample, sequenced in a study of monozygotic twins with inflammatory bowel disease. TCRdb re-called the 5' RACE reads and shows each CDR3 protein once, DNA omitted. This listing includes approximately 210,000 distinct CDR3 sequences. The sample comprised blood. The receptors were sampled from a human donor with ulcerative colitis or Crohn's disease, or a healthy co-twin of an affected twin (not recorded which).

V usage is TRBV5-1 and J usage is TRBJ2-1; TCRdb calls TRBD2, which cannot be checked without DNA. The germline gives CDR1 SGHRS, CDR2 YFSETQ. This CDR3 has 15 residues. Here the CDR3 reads CPSSFEAGGNNEQFF. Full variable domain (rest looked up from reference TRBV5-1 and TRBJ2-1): KAGVTQTPRYLIKTRGQQVTLSCSPISGHRSVSWYQQTPGQGLQFLFEYFSETQRNKGNFPGRFSGRQFSNSRSEMNVSTLELGDSALYLCPSSFEAGGNNEQFFGPGTRLTVL.

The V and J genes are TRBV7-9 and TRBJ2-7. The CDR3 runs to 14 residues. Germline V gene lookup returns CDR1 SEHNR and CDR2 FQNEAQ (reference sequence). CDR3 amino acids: CASSATSTFYEQYF.

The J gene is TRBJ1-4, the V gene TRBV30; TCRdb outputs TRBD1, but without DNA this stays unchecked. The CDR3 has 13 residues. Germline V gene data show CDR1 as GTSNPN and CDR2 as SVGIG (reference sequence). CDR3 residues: CAWSLDRSEKLFF.

CDR3 sequence reads: CASSIQGGNTEAFF. The V and J genes are TRBV19 and TRBJ1-1. The CDR3 length is 14 residues. Germline CDR1 and CDR2: LNHDA and SQIVND (reference sequence). Combining the CDR3 with reference TRBV19 and TRBJ1-1 gives the whole variable domain DGGITQSPKYLFRKEGQNVTLSCEQNLNHDAMYWYRQDPGQGLRLIYYSQIVNDFQKGDIAEGYSVSREKKESFPLTVTSAQKNPTAFYLCASSIQGGNTEAFFGQGTRLTVV.

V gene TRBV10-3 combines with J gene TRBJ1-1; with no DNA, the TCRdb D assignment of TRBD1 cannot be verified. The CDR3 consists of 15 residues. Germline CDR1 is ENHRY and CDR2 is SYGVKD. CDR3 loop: CAISEPRTGATEAFF.

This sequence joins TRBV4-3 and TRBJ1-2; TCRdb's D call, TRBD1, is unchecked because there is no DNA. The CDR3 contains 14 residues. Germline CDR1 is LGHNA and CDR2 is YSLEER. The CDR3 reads CASSQVPRGYGYTF.

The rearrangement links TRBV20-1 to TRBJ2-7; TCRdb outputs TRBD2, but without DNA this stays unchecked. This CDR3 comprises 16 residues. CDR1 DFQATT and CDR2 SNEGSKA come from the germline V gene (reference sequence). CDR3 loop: CSARDRRLAGGAEQYF.

CDR3 residues: CATSDSTRWSGELFF. This sequence joins TRBV24-1 and TRBJ2-2. Germline values: CDR1 KGHDR, CDR2 SFDVKD. The CDR3 loop spans 15 amino acids.

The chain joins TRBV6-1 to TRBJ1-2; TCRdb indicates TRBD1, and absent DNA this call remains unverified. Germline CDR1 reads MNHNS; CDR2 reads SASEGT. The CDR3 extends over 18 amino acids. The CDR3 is CASSEARAGVPIYDGYTF.

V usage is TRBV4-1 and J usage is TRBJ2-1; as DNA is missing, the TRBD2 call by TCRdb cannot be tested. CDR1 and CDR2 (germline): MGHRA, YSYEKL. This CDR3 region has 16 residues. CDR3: CASSRTSGGEANEQFF.

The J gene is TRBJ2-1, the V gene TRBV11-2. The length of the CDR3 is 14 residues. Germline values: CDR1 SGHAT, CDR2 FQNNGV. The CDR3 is CASSLEVYNNEQFF. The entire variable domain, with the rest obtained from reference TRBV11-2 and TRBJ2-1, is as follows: EAGVAQSPRYKIIEKRQSVAFWCNPISGHATLYWYQQILGQGPKLLIQFQNNGVVDDSQLPKDRFSAERLKGVDSTLKIQPAKLEDSAVYLCASSLEVYNNEQFFGPGTRLTVL.

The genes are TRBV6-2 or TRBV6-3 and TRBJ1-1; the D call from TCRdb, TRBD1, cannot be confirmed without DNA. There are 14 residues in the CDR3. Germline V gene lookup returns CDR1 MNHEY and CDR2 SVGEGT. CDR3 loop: CASIDPGPGRKAFF.

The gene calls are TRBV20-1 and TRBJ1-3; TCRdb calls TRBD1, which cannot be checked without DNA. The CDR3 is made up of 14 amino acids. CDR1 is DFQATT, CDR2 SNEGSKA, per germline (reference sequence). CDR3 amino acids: CSARPRGNENTIYF.

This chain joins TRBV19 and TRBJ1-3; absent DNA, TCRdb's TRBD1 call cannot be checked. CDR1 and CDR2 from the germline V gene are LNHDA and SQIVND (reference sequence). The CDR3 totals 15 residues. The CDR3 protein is CASSRGDNSGNTIYF.

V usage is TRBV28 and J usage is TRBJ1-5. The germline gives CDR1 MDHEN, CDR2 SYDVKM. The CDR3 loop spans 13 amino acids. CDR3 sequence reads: CASSLGGPQPQHF.

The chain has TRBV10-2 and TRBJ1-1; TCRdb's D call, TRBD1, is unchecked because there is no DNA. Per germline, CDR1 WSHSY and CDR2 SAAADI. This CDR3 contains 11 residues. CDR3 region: CASTPGAEAFF.

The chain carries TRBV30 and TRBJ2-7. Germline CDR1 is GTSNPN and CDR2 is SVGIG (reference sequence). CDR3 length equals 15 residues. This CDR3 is CAWTGHPSSSYEQYF.

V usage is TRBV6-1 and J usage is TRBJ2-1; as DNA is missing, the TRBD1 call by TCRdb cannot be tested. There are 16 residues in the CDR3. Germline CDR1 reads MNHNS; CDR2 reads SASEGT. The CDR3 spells CASSEASRGEGGEQFF.

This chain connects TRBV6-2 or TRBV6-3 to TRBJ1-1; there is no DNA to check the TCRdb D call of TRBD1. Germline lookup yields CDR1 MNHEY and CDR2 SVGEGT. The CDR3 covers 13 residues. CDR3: CASHDRLNTEAFF.

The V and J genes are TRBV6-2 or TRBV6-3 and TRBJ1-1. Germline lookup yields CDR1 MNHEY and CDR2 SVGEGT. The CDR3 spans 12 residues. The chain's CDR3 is CASSRLIEGAFF.

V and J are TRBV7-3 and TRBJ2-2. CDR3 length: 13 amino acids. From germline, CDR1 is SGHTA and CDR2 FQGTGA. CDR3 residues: CASSFSGGGELFF.

CDR3 region: CAISESTGNTEAFF. V is TRBV10-3 and J is TRBJ1-1. Germline values: CDR1 ENHRY, CDR2 SYGVKD. The CDR3 is made up of 14 amino acids.

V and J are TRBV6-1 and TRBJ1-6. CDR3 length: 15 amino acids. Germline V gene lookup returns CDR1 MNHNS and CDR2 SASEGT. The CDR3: CASTGFDINNSPLHF.

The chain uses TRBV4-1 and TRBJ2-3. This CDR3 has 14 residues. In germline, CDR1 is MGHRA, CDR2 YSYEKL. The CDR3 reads CASSQGIRTDTQYF.

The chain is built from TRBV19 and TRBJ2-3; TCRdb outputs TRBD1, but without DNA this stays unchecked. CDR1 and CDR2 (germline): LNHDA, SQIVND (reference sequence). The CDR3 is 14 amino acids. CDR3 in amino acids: CASSMWQGADTQYF. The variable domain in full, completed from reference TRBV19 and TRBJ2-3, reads DGGITQSPKYLFRKEGQNVTLSCEQNLNHDAMYWYRQDPGQGLRLIYYSQIVNDFQKGDIAEGYSVSREKKESFPLTVTSAQKNPTAFYLCASSMWQGADTQYFGPGTRLTVL.

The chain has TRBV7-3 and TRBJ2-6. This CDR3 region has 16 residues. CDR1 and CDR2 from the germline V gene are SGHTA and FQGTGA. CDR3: CASSPSLTPGANVLTF.

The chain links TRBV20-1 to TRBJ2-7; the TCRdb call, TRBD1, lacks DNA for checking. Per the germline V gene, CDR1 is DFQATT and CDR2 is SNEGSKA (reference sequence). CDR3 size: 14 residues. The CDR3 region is CRQDSSRISYEQYF.

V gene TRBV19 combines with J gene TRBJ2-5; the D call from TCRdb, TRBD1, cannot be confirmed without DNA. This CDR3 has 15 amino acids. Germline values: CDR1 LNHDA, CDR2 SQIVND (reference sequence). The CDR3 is CASSPPAATQETQYF.

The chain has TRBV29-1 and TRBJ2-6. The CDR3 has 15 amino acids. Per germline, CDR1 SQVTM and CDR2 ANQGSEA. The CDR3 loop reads CSVSRLLSGANVLTF.

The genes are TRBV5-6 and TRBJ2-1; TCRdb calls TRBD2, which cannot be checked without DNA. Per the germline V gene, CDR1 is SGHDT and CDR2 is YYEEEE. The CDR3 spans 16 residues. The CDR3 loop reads CASSLIAGGSYNEQFF.

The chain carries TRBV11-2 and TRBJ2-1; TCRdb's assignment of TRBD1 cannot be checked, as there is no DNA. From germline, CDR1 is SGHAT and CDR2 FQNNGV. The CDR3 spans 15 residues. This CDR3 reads CASSLVQGVNNEQFF.

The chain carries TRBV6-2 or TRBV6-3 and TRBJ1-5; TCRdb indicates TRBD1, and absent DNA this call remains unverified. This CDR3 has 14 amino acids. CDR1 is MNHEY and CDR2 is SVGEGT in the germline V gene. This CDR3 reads CASSRRQGQPPQHF.